The 20 T cell receptor beta chains presented below share a single source sample, sequenced in a study of quantifying T cell responses using KT2 cells. Study-wide context: Reverse transcription used primers in the TCR alpha and beta constant regions.

Each cDNA got a UMI-containing oligo ligated at its 3' end. The first PCR ran about 4 cycles with an equimolar RC1.1 and RC1.2 beta primer mix. TCRdb recomputed calls from the UMI-ligation and nested PCR reads with MiXCR, one row per CDR3 protein. The sample lists more than 55,000 distinct CDR3 sequences; 10% to 15% were seen once. What was sequenced was PBMCs spiked with cells of the T cell clone KT2. Source of these receptors: a human donor.

This clonotype was found a few times. The chain couples TRBV20-1 to TRBJ1-6, with no clear D. Per germline, CDR1 DFQATT and CDR2 SNEGSKA (reference sequence). Trimming took 3 bases from V and 0 from J, leaving 6 bases between them. The CDR3 sequence is 14 residues long. The CDR3 coding sequence is TGCAGTGCTAGGGGGTACTCCTATAATTCACCCCTCCACTTT. Its translation is CSARGYSYNSPLHF.

The chain carries TRBV18 and TRBJ2-3; D unresolved. Trimming shortened V by 0 bases and J by 2 bases, and 9 bases separated the two germline ends. The length of the CDR3 is 15 residues. Germline V CDR1 and CDR2: KGHSH, LQKENI. The CDR3 region is CASSPPPSDTDTQYF. Written as DNA, the CDR3 is TGTGCCAGCTCACCACCGCCGAGCGACACAGATACGCAGTATTTT.

This clonotype was seen more than once but under ten times. This chain links TRBV7-2 with TRBJ2-7; no clear D. The germline CDR1 and CDR2 sequences are SGHTA and FQGNSA. CDR3 length: 13 amino acids. The V and J ends lost 0 bases and 4 bases respectively, with 7 bases between them. The CDR3 here is CASSLASVYEQYF. CDR3 bases: TGTGCCAGCAGCTTAGCATCGGTTTACGAGCAGTACTTC.

The chain uses TRBV7-9 and TRBJ1-2, with D maybe TRBD1 (6 bases). Trimming pared 0 bases from V and 3 bases from J, leaving 14 bases between. The CDR3 covers 16 residues. Germline V lookup: CDR1 SEHNR, CDR2 FQNEAQ (reference sequence). In nucleotides, the CDR3 is TGTGCCAGCAGCTTAGCCTCCGGGGGCGCCTACTATGGCTACACCTTC. Translated: CASSLASGGAYYGYTF.

V is TRBV7-2 and J is TRBJ2-1; unclear D gene. Germline CDR1 is SGHTA and CDR2 is FQGNSA. V was clipped by 5 bases and J by 0 bases, with 8 bases between them. The CDR3 sequence is 14 residues long. CDR3 sequence reads: CASSGRNSYNEQFF. DNA for the CDR3: TGTGCCAGCAGCGGACGAAACTCCTACAATGAGCAGTTCTTC.

The table lists this clonotype with many counts. The genes are TRBV4-1 and TRBJ2-5; D is perhaps TRBD2 (5 bases). Trimming pared 4 bases from V and 4 bases from J, leaving 10 bases between. The CDR3 has 13 amino acids. The germline V gene encodes CDR1 MGHRA and CDR2 YSYEKL. CDR3 nucleotides: TGCGCCAGCAGCCCGACGGCGGGAGAGACCCAGTACTTC. Protein product: CASSPTAGETQYF.

V and J are TRBV4-1 and TRBJ1-5; D remains unclear. Trimming removed 1 base at V and 5 bases at J, with 6 bases between. From germline, CDR1 is MGHRA and CDR2 YSYEKL. The CDR3 length is 13 residues. This CDR3 is CASSQVSHQPQHF. The CDR3 DNA sequence: TGCGCCAGCAGCCAAGTGTCACATCAGCCCCAGCATTTT.

The chain joins TRBV6-1 to TRBJ2-1; D is uncertain. CDR3 length: 14 amino acids. Germline CDR1 reads MNHNS; CDR2 reads SASEGT. V was clipped by 5 bases and J by 0 bases, with 8 bases between them. Here the CDR3 reads CASSTMSSYNEQFF. The CDR3 DNA follows: TGTGCCAGCAGTACCATGAGCTCCTACAATGAGCAGTTCTTC.

The rearrangement joins TRBV28 to TRBJ1-1; TRBD1 agrees at 7 bases. With V trimmed by 5 bases and J by 2 bases, 17 bases remained unmatched. There are 18 residues in the CDR3. Germline V gene lookup returns CDR1 MDHEN and CDR2 SYDVKM. As DNA, the CDR3 is TGTGCCAGCAGTACCTACTTCCGGGACAGAGTCTACAACACTGAAGCTTTCTTT. Amino acids: CASSTYFRDRVYNTEAFF.

The rearrangement links TRBV12-3 or TRBV12-4 to TRBJ2-5; a possible D gene is TRBD2 (6 bases). This CDR3 spans 13 amino acids. V lost 5 bases and J lost 5, with 12 bases in between. The DNA for the CDR3 is TGTGCCAGCAGTAGACTAGTTGGTGAGACCCAGTACTTC. Translated: CASSRLVGETQYF.

In its sample, this clonotype ranks as large. J is TRBJ2-1 and V is TRBV5-1, with TRBD1 matching 8 bases. Germline V gene data show CDR1 as SGHRS and CDR2 as YFSETQ. The V gene end was trimmed by 4 bases and the J gene end by 10 bases; junction bases not matched to a gene: 19. The CDR3 extends over 17 amino acids. The CDR3 bases are TGCGCCAGCAGCCTACAACCCCAGGGGGCTCCAAGCTGGGAGCAGTTCTTC. Amino acids: CASSLQPQGAPSWEQFF.

The chain recombines TRBV2 with TRBJ1-5; TRBD1 matches 8 bases. Germline V gene sequence: CDR1 SNHLY, CDR2 FYNNEI. The CDR3 contains 15 residues. Germline trimming cut 5 bases from V and 5 bases from J; bases unmatched to any gene: 8. The CDR3, as DNA: TGTGCCAGCAGTCGGACAGGGTTTGGGGATCAGCCCCAGCATTTT. This encodes CASSRTGFGDQPQHF.

This clonotype has just a few counts. This chain uses TRBV7-2 with TRBJ2-5, with D unresolved. CDR1 and CDR2 from the germline V gene are SGHTA and FQGNSA. V lost 3 bases, J lost 4 bases, and 6 bases lay in between. CDR3 length: 12 amino acids. The CDR3 DNA reads TGTGCCAGCAGCTTTTCCAGAGAGACCCAGTACTTC. The encoded protein is CASSFSRETQYF.

This clonotype was counted between two and nine times. The chain has TRBV4-1 and TRBJ1-3; the D is unclear. V shed 6 bases and J shed 1 base, with 13 bases lying between them. This CDR3 has 15 residues. CDR1 is MGHRA and CDR2 is YSYEKL in the germline V gene. The CDR3 region is CASRPGRGSGNTIYF. The CDR3 DNA follows: TGCGCCAGCAGACCAGGCCGGGGATCTGGAAACACCATATATTTT.

Only a few counts were recorded for this clonotype. The rearrangement links TRBV6-5 to TRBJ1-3, with 8 bases fitting TRBD1. Germline CDR1 MNHEY, CDR2 SVGAGI. Trimming took 0 bases from V and 4 from J; bases not matched to a gene: 5. This CDR3 is built from 16 residues. This CDR3 reads CASSYSKGTGGNTIYF. For the CDR3, the DNA is TGTGCCAGCAGTTACTCGAAAGGGACAGGCGGAAACACCATATATTTT.

In this sample, this clonotype turned up many times. This sequence joins TRBV2 and TRBJ1-1; 9 bases are a match to TRBD1. The junction had 4 bases not matched to a gene; V was cut back by 6 bases and J by 8 bases. The CDR3 is 12 amino acids. Germline V CDR1 and CDR2: SNHLY, FYNNEI. In nucleotides, the CDR3 is TGTGCCAGCAGGTGGGGACAGGGAGAAGCTTTCTTT. Its protein product is CASRWGQGEAFF.

This clonotype was seen more than once but under ten times. The rearrangement uses TRBV7-9 and TRBJ2-1; D is unclear. Germline values: CDR1 SEHNR, CDR2 FQNEAQ (reference sequence). This CDR3 has 15 amino acids. V lost 1 base and J 0 bases, leaving 7 bases between the germline ends. This chain's CDR3 is CASSLVADSYNEQFF. The CDR3 region has the DNA TGTGCCAGCAGCTTAGTGGCTGACTCCTACAATGAGCAGTTCTTC.

The rearrangement joins TRBV11-3 to TRBJ2-7, with a possible D match to TRBD1 (6 bases). The CDR3 sequence is 14 residues long. The V and J ends lost 2 bases and 9 bases respectively, with 17 bases between them. Germline-derived CDR1 and CDR2 are SGHNT and YENEEA. In DNA form, the CDR3 reads TGTGCCAGCAGCTTATCAGGGGACCTCGCTGGGCAGTACTTC. Amino acids: CASSLSGDLAGQYF.

The V gene is TRBV7-3, the J gene TRBJ2-2; 8 bases agree with TRBD1. The V segment lost 4 bases and the J segment 4 bases; nucleotides outside the gene matches: 5. The CDR3 totals 15 residues. The germline V gene has CDR1 SGHTA and CDR2 FQGTGA. The CDR3 sequence: CASSSGQAITGELFF. The CDR3 DNA reads TGTGCCAGCAGCTCGGGACAGGCTATCACCGGGGAGCTGTTTTTT. The full variable domain, with the rest looked up from reference TRBV7-3 and TRBJ2-2, is GAGVSQTPSNKVTEKGKYVELRCDPISGHTALYWYRQSLGQGPEFLIYFQGTGAADDSGLPNDRFFAVRPEGSVSTLKIQRTERGDSAVYLCASSSGQAITGELFFGEGSRLTVL.

This clonotype was seen a handful of times. This chain uses TRBV20-1 with TRBJ2-2, with 10 bases identical to TRBD1. V lost 8 bases, J lost 6 bases, and 9 bases stayed unmatched. Germline CDR1 reads DFQATT; CDR2 reads SNEGSKA (reference sequence). This CDR3 has 14 amino acids. In DNA form, the CDR3 reads TGCAGTCTCCGTGGACAGGGGGAACCCGGGGAGCTGTTTTTT. It yields the protein CSLRGQGEPGELFF.